The sample holds one count of the clone carrying this T cell receptor (beta chain). Its antigen is not known. This sample is part of a study of T cell responses to AZD1222 COVID-19 vaccine. Points from the study as a whole: Regions left unmutated in variants are reportedly the target of nearly half of spike-specific TCRs.

Trimming took off 6 bases at V and 5 bases at J, with 18 bases between the two ends. This CDR3 spans 15 amino acids. Looked up from germline, CDR1 is KGHSH and CDR2 is LQKENI. Profiled with immunoSEQ multiplex PCR; TCRdb holds only in-frame clones, not every one. The sample has 80,000 or so clones, roughly 82% seen once. The receptor was isolated from an adult in good health. The rearrangement joins TRBV18 to TRBJ2-3; TRBD1 might be the D (5 bases). Source: peripheral blood, taken on day 0 of AZD1222 vaccination. The CDR3 nucleotides read TGTGCCAGCTCGCCTGGAACAGGATCGGTAGATACGCAGTATTTT. Amino acid sequence: CASSPGTGSVDTQYF. Full variable domain (remainder filled in from reference TRBV18 and TRBJ2-3): NAGVMQNPRHLVRRRGQEARLRCSPMKGHSHVYWYRQLPEEGLKFMVYLQKENIIDESGMPKERFSAEFPKEGPSILRIQQVVRGDSAAYFCASSPGTGSVDTQYFGPGTRLTVL.